Here is one T cell receptor beta chain with its context. Donors came from a validation cohort of approximately 110 subjects, distinct from the first 666-subject cohort. The source of the sample is a study of cytomegalovirus exposure and HLA in healthy donors. Method: immunoSEQ multiplex PCR; TCRdb's copy keeps in-frame clones and lacks some. Among about 68,000 clones, roughly nine tenths were seen once, and the ten largest hold just over 3%. Trimming removed 3 bases from V and 2 bases from J, with 19 bases in between. The CDR3 spans 18 residues. Germline loops: CDR1 SGHVS, CDR2 FNYEAQ. The specimen was PBMCs. This sequence originates from a man between 18 and 35 years old in good health and CMV-seronegative. The chain uses TRBV7-6 and TRBJ2-2, with D tentatively TRBD2 (6 bases). The DNA of the CDR3 is TGTGCCAGCAGCTTTGCGACTAGAACGAACTTAAACACCGGGGAGCTGTTTTTT. It is translated as CASSFATRTNLNTGELFF.